The rows below give T cell receptor beta chains drawn from one sample of a study of cytomegalovirus exposure and HLA in healthy donors. Profiling relied on immunoSEQ multiplex PCR, and the TCRdb table lists in-frame clones only, not all of them. The table lists approximately 140,000 clones. Material for sequencing was PBMCs. The receptors stem from a man in his forties in good health and CMV-seronegative. Both conserved end residues are part of each CDR3. Fields, in order: CDR3 protein, CDR3 DNA, J gene, V gene, D gene. A D gene is named only where the DNA matches it firmly.

CDR3 protein: CASSPTGSIYEQYF; CDR3 DNA: TGCGCCAGCAGCCCTACCGGGTCAATCTACGAGCAGTACTTC; J gene: TRBJ2-7; V gene: TRBV5-1; D gene: -
CDR3 protein: CASSYSRDQETQYF; CDR3 DNA: TGTGCCAGCAGTTACTCCAGGGACCAAGAGACCCAGTACTTC; J gene: TRBJ2-5; V gene: TRBV6-5; D gene: -
CDR3 protein: CASSLGSYDEQYF; CDR3 DNA: TGTGCCAGCAGCTTGGGTTCCTACGACGAGCAGTACTTC; J gene: TRBJ2-7; V gene: TRBV5-4; D gene: -
CDR3 protein: CASSQTGQGAGYTF; CDR3 DNA: TGTGCCAGCAGCCAAACCGGACAGGGGGCTGGCTACACCTTC; J gene: TRBJ1-2; V gene: TRBV16; D gene: TRBD1
CDR3 protein: CASSLSGAHSYNEQFF; CDR3 DNA: TGTGCCAGCAGCTTATCGGGAGCCCACTCCTACAATGAGCAGTTCTTC; J gene: TRBJ2-1; V gene: TRBV13; D gene: -
CDR3 protein: CASSPPSAASTDTQYF; CDR3 DNA: TGCGCCAGCAGCCCTCCGAGCGCCGCTAGCACAGATACGCAGTATTTT; J gene: TRBJ2-3; V gene: TRBV5-1; D gene: -
CDR3 protein: CSVWGLAVQETQYF; CDR3 DNA: TGCAGCGTTTGGGGACTAGCGGTTCAAGAGACCCAGTACTTC; J gene: TRBJ2-5; V gene: TRBV29-1; D gene: TRBD2
CDR3 protein: CASSMGQNTEAFF; CDR3 DNA: TGTGCCAGTAGTATGGGACAGAACACTGAAGCTTTCTTT; J gene: TRBJ1-1; V gene: TRBV19; D gene: -
CDR3 protein: CASSQFYGTVHWLPPYEQYF; CDR3 DNA: TGCGCCAGCAGTCAGTTCTACGGGACAGTTCACTGGCTCCCCCCCTACGAGCAGTACTTC; J gene: TRBJ2-7; V gene: TRBV10-1; D gene: TRBD1
CDR3 protein: CASSLTGFPTYSNQPQHF; CDR3 DNA: TGCGCCAGCAGCTTGACAGGGTTTCCCACTTATAGCAATCAGCCCCAGCATTTT; J gene: TRBJ1-5; V gene: TRBV10-1; D gene: TRBD1
CDR3 protein: CASSLRLAASTDTQYF; CDR3 DNA: TGTGCCAGCAGCTTGCGTCTAGCGGCTAGCACAGATACGCAGTATTTT; J gene: TRBJ2-3; V gene: TRBV5-4; D gene: TRBD2
CDR3 protein: CASSPSGEKLFF; CDR3 DNA: TGCGCCAGCAGCCCCAGTGGCGAAAAACTGTTTTTT; J gene: TRBJ1-4; V gene: TRBV4-1; D gene: -
CDR3 protein: CATTTGHSYNEQFF; CDR3 DNA: TGTGCCACCACGACAGGTCACTCCTACAATGAGCAGTTCTTC; J gene: TRBJ2-1; V gene: TRBV2; D gene: -
CDR3 protein: CASSQRPSEGETQYF; CDR3 DNA: TGTGCCAGCAGCCAGAGACCCTCGGAGGGGGAGACCCAGTACTTC; J gene: TRBJ2-5; V gene: TRBV2; D gene: -
CDR3 protein: CAISELGPAGGNEQYF; CDR3 DNA: TGTGCCATCAGTGAATTGGGCCCCGCAGGGGGCAACGAGCAGTACTTC; J gene: TRBJ2-7; V gene: TRBV10-3; D gene: TRBD1
CDR3 protein: CASSTGGDSNYGYTF; CDR3 DNA: TGTGCCAGCAGCACAGGGGGTGATTCTAACTATGGCTACACCTTC; J gene: TRBJ1-2; V gene: TRBV7-9; D gene: TRBD1
CDR3 protein: CAIRPSERGRADTQYF; CDR3 DNA: TGTGCCATCAGACCGTCTGAGCGGGGGAGGGCAGATACGCAGTATTTT; J gene: TRBJ2-3; V gene: TRBV10-3; D gene: TRBD2
CDR3 protein: CASSQSLQGKTYEQYF; CDR3 DNA: TGCGCCAGCAGTCAATCTTTACAGGGCAAAACCTACGAGCAGTACTTC; J gene: TRBJ2-7; V gene: TRBV23-1; D gene: -
CDR3 protein: CASSPPSDISEQYF; CDR3 DNA: TGTGCCAGCAGCCCCCCCAGTGACATATCCGAGCAGTACTTC; J gene: TRBJ2-7; V gene: TRBV9; D gene: -
CDR3 protein: CANWQASGEQYF; CDR3 DNA: TGCGCCAACTGGCAGGCCTCGGGGGAGCAGTACTTC; J gene: TRBJ2-7; V gene: TRBV5-1; D gene: -
CDR3 protein: CASRVQGTYEQYF; CDR3 DNA: TGTGCCAGCAGGGTACAGGGGACCTACGAGCAGTACTTC; J gene: TRBJ2-7; V gene: TRBV14; D gene: TRBD1
CDR3 protein: CASSQWDRTNYGYTF; CDR3 DNA: TGCGCCAGCAGCCAATGGGACAGGACTAACTATGGCTACACCTTC; J gene: TRBJ1-2; V gene: TRBV4-1; D gene: TRBD1
CDR3 protein: CASSLGVTGTYEQYF; CDR3 DNA: TGTGCCAGCAGCTTGGGTGTGACAGGGACCTACGAGCAGTACTTC; J gene: TRBJ2-7; V gene: TRBV5-6; D gene: TRBD1
CDR3 protein: CASSSGTGGYEQYF; CDR3 DNA: TGTGCCAGCAGCTCCGGGACAGGGGGTTACGAGCAGTACTTC; J gene: TRBJ2-7; V gene: TRBV7-2; D gene: TRBD1
CDR3 protein: CASSSREAGYTF; CDR3 DNA: TGTGCCAGCAGTTCCAGGGAGGCTGGCTACACCTTC; J gene: TRBJ1-2; V gene: TRBV6-5; D gene: -
CDR3 protein: CASSLVRIGSYEQYF; CDR3 DNA: TGTGCCAGCAGCTTAGTCCGGATCGGGTCCTACGAGCAGTACTTC; J gene: TRBJ2-7; V gene: TRBV7-2; D gene: -
CDR3 protein: CASSAEGGGQPQHF; CDR3 DNA: TGTGCCAGCAGCGCAGAAGGAGGTGGGCAGCCCCAGCATTTT; J gene: TRBJ1-5; V gene: TRBV9; D gene: -